Sequencing of this T cell receptor beta chain was carried out in a study of T cell responses to AZD1222 COVID-19 vaccine. To note about this clone: The antigen is not known.

Trimming removed 1 base at V and 8 bases at J, with 6 bases between. Germline loops: CDR1 SGHDN, CDR2 FVKESK. This CDR3 spans 12 amino acids. Findings and caveats of the study: The study identified only five to seven AZD1222 recipients as seropositive at baseline.

Only in-frame clones appear in the TCRdb table, and some are missing; sequencing was by immunoSEQ multiplex PCR. The top ten hold approximately 8% of the sample, which has around 140,000 clones, 75% to 90% seen once. Material: peripheral blood, obtained on day 0 of AZD1222 vaccination. The TCR originated in an adult in good health. The V gene is TRBV14, the J gene TRBJ1-5, with D unclear. DNA for the CDR3: TGTGCCAGCAGCCAAGGTTATGAGCCCCAGCATTTT. Protein sequence: CASSQGYEPQHF.